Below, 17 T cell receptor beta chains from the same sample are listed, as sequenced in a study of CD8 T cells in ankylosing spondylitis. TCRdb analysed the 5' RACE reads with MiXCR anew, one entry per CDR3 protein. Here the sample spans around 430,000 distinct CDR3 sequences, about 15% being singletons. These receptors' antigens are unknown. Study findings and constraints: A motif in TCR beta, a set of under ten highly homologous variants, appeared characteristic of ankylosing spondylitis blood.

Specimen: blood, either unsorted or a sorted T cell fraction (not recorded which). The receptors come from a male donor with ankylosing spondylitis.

Written as DNA, the CDR3 is TGTGCCAGCAGTTCAGACCCCAGGGGCACTGAAGCTTTCTTT. Its protein is CASSSDPRGTEAFF. The chain carries TRBV6-5 and TRBJ1-1; TRBD1 might be the D (6 bases). The germline CDR1 and CDR2 sequences are MNHEY and SVGAGI. The CDR3 covers 14 residues. The ends were cut back, 4 bases at V and 4 bases at J, with 13 bases in the middle.

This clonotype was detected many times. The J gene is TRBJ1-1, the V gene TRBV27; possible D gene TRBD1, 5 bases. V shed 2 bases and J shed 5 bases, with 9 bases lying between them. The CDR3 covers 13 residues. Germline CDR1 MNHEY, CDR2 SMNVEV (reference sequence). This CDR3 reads CASSLIRGTEAFF. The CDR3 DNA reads TGTGCCAGCAGTTTAATTCGGGGGACTGAAGCTTTCTTT.

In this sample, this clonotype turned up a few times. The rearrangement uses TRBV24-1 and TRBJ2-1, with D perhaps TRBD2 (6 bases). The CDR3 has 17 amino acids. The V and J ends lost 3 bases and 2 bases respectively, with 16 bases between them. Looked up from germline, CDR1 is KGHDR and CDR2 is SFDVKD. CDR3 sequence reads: CATSDHAGIGTYNEQFF. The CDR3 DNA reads TGTGCCACCAGTGATCATGCGGGGATCGGGACCTACAATGAGCAGTTCTTC.

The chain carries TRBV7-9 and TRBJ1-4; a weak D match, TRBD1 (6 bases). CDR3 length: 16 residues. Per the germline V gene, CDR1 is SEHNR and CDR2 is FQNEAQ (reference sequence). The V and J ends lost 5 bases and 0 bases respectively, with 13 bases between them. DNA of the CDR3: TGTGCCAGCAGCCCCAAGGGGGGTGCAACTAATGAAAAACTGTTTTTT. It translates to CASSPKGGATNEKLFF.

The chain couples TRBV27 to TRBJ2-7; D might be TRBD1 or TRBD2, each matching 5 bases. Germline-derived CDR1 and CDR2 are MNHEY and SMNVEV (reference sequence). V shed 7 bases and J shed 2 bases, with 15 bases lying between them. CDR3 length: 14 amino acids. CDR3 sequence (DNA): TGTGCCAGCACGGTCAAGTGGGGACCCTACGAGCAGTACTTC. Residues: CASTVKWGPYEQYF.

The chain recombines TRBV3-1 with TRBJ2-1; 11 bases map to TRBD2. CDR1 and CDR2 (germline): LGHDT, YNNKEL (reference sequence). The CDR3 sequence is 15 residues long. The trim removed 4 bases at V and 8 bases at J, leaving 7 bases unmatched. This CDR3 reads CASSLLAGAWDEQFF. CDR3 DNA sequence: TGTGCCAGCAGCCTACTAGCGGGGGCTTGGGATGAGCAGTTCTTC.

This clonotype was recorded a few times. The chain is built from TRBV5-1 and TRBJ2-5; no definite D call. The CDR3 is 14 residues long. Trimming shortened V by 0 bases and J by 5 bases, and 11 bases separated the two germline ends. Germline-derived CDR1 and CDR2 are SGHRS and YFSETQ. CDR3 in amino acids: CASSLDVGTETQYF. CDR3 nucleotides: TGCGCCAGCAGCTTGGACGTGGGAACGGAGACCCAGTACTTC. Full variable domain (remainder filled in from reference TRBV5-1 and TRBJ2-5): KAGVTQTPRYLIKTRGQQVTLSCSPISGHRSVSWYQQTPGQGLQFLFEYFSETQRNKGNFPGRFSGRQFSNSRSEMNVSTLELGDSALYLCASSLDVGTETQYFGPGTRLLVL.

CDR3 protein: CASIGQGEVYGYTF. Written as DNA, the CDR3 is TGTGCCAGCATTGGACAGGGGGAAGTGTATGGCTACACCTTC. The chain has TRBV28 and TRBJ1-2; TRBD1 matches at 10 bases. V trimming: 7 bases; J trimming: 5 bases; junction bases outside the gene matches: 7. Germline lookup yields CDR1 MDHEN and CDR2 SYDVKM. This CDR3 has 14 residues.

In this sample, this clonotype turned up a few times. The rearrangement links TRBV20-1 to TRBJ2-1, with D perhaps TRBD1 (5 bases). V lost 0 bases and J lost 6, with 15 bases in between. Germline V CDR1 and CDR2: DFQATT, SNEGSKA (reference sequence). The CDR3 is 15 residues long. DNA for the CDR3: TGCAGTGCTAGAGATGGGGCCGGACGCAGCAATGAGCAGTTCTTC. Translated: CSARDGAGRSNEQFF.

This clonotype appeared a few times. The CDR3 DNA reads TGTGCCAGCAGCGACCAGGGGTTGGGCACCGGGGAGCTGTTTTTT. It specifies CASSDQGLGTGELFF. The chain recombines TRBV7-2 with TRBJ2-2; tentative D call: TRBD1 (6 bases). The length of the CDR3 is 15 residues. Germline CDR1 reads SGHTA; CDR2 reads FQGNSA. Trimming cost V 5 bases and J 4 bases, with 14 bases left between them.

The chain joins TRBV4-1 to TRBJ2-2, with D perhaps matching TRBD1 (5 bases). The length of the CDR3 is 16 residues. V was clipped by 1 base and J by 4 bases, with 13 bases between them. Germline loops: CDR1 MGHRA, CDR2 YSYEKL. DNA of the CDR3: TGCGCCAGCAGCCAAGTCTACAGGTACGGCACCGGGGAGCTGTTTTTT. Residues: CASSQVYRYGTGELFF.

DNA of the CDR3: TGTGCCAGCAGTTACGGGGGGAGTGGTCGTCAGCATTTT. This encodes CASSYGGSGRQHF. This chain connects TRBV6-5 to TRBJ1-5, with a possible D match to TRBD1 (5 bases). V was pared by 2 bases and J by 13 bases, with 15 bases between. There are 13 residues in the CDR3. Germline loops: CDR1 MNHEY, CDR2 SVGAGI.

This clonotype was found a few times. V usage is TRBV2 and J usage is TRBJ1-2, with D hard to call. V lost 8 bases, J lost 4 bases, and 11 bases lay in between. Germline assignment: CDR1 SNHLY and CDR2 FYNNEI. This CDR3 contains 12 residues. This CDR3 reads CASGFVLYGYTF. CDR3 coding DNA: TGTGCCAGCGGTTTCGTTCTCTATGGCTACACCTTC.

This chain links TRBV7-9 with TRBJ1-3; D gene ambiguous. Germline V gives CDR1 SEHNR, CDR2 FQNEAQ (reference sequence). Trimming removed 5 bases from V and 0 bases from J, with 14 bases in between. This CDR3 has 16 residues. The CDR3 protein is CASSPPTPSSGNTIYF. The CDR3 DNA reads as TGTGCCAGCAGCCCGCCGACACCGAGCTCTGGAAACACCATATATTTT.

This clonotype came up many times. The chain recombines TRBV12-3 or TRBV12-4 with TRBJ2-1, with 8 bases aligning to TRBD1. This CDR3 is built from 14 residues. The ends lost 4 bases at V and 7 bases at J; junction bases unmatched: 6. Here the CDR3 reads CASSWTGIENEQFF. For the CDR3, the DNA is TGTGCCAGCAGTTGGACAGGGATTGAAAATGAGCAGTTCTTC.

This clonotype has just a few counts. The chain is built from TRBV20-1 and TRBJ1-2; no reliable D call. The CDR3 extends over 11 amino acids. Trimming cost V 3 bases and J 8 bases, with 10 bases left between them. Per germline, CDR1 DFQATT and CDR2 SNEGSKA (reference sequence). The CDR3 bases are TGCAGTGCTAGGAGACAATACGGCTACACCTTC. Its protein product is CSARRQYGYTF.

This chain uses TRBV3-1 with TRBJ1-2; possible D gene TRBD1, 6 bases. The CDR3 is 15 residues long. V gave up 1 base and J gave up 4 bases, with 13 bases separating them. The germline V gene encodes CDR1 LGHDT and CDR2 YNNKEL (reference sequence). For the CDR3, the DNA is TGTGCCAGCAGCCAAGGGCCAGGGGAGGCCTATGGCTACACCTTC. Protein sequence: CASSQGPGEAYGYTF.